These T cell receptor beta chains were read from a single sample in a study of shared clonotypes between healthy human individuals. Method: immunoSEQ multiplex PCR; TCRdb's copy keeps in-frame clones and lacks some. Of 2 million to 2.5 million clones in the sample, 80% to 95% were seen once. The sample taken for sequencing was naive CD4+ T cells from PBMCs. Source of these receptors: a man younger than 30 in good health. Some clones in this sample may be carry-over from other donors' samples. Both conserved end residues are part of each CDR3. D genes are given only for firm matches.

>TRBV28|NA|TRBJ1-4
CASSLGVRGAGEKLFF
TGTGCCAGCAGTTTGGGGGTACGTGGGGCAGGGGAAAAACTGTTTTTT
>TRBV18|NA|TRBJ2-3
CASSPPRGGTHTDTQYF
TGTGCCAGCTCACCTCCTCGAGGGGGGACTCACACAGATACGCAGTATTTT
>TRBV28|NA|TRBJ2-7
CASSLWGSPHEQYF
TGTGCCAGCAGTTTATGGGGCAGCCCTCACGAGCAGTACTTC
>TRBV15|TRBD1|TRBJ1-2
CATSRGGTGVLDGYTF
TGTGCCACCAGCAGGGGGGGGACAGGGGTCCTTGACGGCTACACCTTC
>TRBV27|NA|TRBJ2-5
CASSTTRGETQYF
TGTGCCAGCAGTACAACGAGAGGAGAGACCCAGTACTTC
>TRBV5-1|TRBD1|TRBJ1-1
CASSLTGTGNTEAFF
TGCGCCAGCAGCTTAACCGGGACAGGGAACACTGAAGCTTTCTTT
>TRBV7-7|TRBD2|TRBJ2-1
CASSLVPLVAASGRAYNEQFF
TGTGCCAGCAGCTTAGTCCCTTTGGTGGCGGCTAGCGGGAGGGCCTACAATGAGCAGTTCTTC
>TRBV2|NA|TRBJ1-6
CASRQGKPTGPLHF
TGTGCCAGCAGGCAGGGGAAACCTACCGGGCCCCTCCACTTT
>TRBV28|NA|TRBJ1-2
CASSLIGRDVDLSRRRYGYTF
TGTGCCAGCAGTTTAATCGGCAGGGACGTAGACCTATCCCGTCGTCGGTATGGCTACACCTTC
>TRBV7-8|NA|TRBJ2-7
CASSSTRAISYEQYF
TGTGCCAGCAGCTCTACACGGGCGATCTCCTACGAGCAGTACTTC
>TRBV7-2|TRBD2|TRBJ2-1
CASSFGGATYNEQFF
TGTGCCAGCAGCTTCGGGGGGGCAACCTACAATGAGCAGTTCTTC
>TRBV9|TRBD1|TRBJ2-7
CASSPRGTGGTYEQYF
TGTGCCAGCAGCCCTAGAGGGACAGGGGGGACCTACGAGCAGTACTTC
>TRBV6-1|TRBD1|TRBJ1-5
CASSGKPGQAYGNQPQHF
TGTGCCAGCAGTGGAAAACCGGGACAGGCTTATGGCAATCAGCCCCAGCATTTT
>TRBV11-3|NA|TRBJ2-1
CASSLDRPGAAYNEQFF
TGTGCCAGCAGCTTAGATCGGCCGGGGGCCGCCTACAATGAGCAGTTCTTC